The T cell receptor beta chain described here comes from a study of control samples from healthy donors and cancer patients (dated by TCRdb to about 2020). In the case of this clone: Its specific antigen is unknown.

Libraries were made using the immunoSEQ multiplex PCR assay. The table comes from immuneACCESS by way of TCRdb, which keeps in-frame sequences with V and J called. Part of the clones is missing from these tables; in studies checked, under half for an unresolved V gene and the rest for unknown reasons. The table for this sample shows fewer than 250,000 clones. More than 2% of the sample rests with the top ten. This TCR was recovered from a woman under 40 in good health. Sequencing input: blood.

In nucleotide form, the sequence is TGTGCCAGCAGTGGGGCGCAGGGGTTAGGGACAGATACGCAGTATTTT. Translated, this is CASSGAQGLGTDTQYF. Recombination joined TRBV28 with TRBJ2-3; TRBD1 is a weak D gene call, 6 bases matching. From the germline V gene, CDR1 is MDHEN and CDR2 is SYDVKM. V sheds 5 bases and J sheds 3 bases, leaving 18 bases between their ends. The CDR3 covers 16 residues, taking in both the cysteine and the phenylalanine. This entry keeps only the CDR3 DNA: 48 bases, framed from base 1.